This TCR beta chain was identified during a study of neurological immune-mediated disorders. Study findings and constraints: HTLV-1-associated myelopathy had the most TCR clonal expansion, and multiple sclerosis had the least, less than healthy controls.

CDR3 length equals 12 residues. Germline V CDR1 and CDR2: SGHTA, FQGNSA. V lost 5 bases to trimming and J lost 9 bases, with 11 bases between them. Ten or more counts support this clonotype. Its specificity is not known. The making of cDNA relied on 5'RACE with 10-nucleotide random UMIs. The output of every sequencing run, over 180 million TCR-beta sequences, came from 15-18 subjects. One entry per CDR3 protein, called by TCRdb with MiXCR from the 5' RACE reads. Of about 39,000 distinct CDR3 sequences in the sample, 7% to 8.5% were seen once. The sorted libraries involved the use of around 960,000 CD4+ or CD8+ T cells.

The specimen sequenced was CD4+ T cells from blood. This clonotype originated in a man over 45 in good health. V gene TRBV7-2 combines with J gene TRBJ2-1; D is undetermined. CDR3 sequence (DNA): TGTGCCAGCAGCCGCCCCGGGCCTGAGCAGTTCTTC. This codes for CASSRPGPEQFF.